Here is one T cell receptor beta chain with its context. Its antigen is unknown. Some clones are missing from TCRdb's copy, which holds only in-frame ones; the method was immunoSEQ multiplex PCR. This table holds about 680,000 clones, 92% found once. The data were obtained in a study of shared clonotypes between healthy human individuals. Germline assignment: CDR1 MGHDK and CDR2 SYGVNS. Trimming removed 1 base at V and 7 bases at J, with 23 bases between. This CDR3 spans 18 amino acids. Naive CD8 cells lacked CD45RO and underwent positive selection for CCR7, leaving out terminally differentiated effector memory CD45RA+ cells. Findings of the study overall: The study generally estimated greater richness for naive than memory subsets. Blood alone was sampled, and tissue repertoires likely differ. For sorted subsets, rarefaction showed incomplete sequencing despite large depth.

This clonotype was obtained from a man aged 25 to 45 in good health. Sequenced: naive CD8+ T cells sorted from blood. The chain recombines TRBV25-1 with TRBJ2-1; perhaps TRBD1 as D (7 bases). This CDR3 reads CASSESKAGQGGSNEQFF. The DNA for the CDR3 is TGTGCCAGCAGTGAATCCAAGGCAGGGCAGGGGGGTTCGAATGAGCAGTTCTTC. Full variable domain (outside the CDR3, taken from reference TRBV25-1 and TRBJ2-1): EADIYQTPRYLVIGTGKKITLECSQTMGHDKMYWYQQDPGMELHLIHYSYGVNSTEKGDLSSESTVSRIRTEHFPLTLESARPSHTSQYLCASSESKAGQGGSNEQFFGPGTRLTVL.